The next 11 T cell receptor beta chains were all read from a single sample in a study of blood T cell repertoires in COVID-19. Using immunoSEQ multiplex PCR, the repertoire was profiled, and TCRdb retains in-frame clones only, with some absent. Among 90,000 to 150,000 clones listed, about two thirds were seen once. Sequencing input: peripheral blood. These receptors all come from a human donor with acute or convalescent COVID-19. The donor label of this sample is uncertain.

This clone was seen a handful of times. V and J are TRBV3-1 (or the pseudogene TRBV3-2) and TRBJ1-4; D not certain. Germline CDR1 reads LGHDT; CDR2 reads YNNKEL (reference sequence). CDR3 length: 14 amino acids. Trimming left V 3 bases short and J 7 bases short, with 12 bases between. The CDR3 nucleotides read TGTGCCAGCAGCCAGCGGAACGGCGGTGAAAAACTGTTTTTT. Its translation is CASSQRNGGEKLFF.

V and J are TRBV11-2 and TRBJ1-2; a weak D match, TRBD1 (5 bases). CDR3 size: 15 residues. Trimming pared 4 bases from V and 0 bases from J, leaving 12 bases between. Germline-derived CDR1 and CDR2 are SGHAT and FQNNGV. CDR3 nucleotide sequence: TGTGCCAGCAGCTCCTACAGGTCGGCTAACTATGGCTACACCTTC. Its translation is CASSSYRSANYGYTF.

The rearrangement uses TRBV27 and TRBJ2-5; 14 bases agree with TRBD2. The germline gives CDR1 MNHEY, CDR2 SMNVEV (reference sequence). V was pared by 5 bases and J by 5 bases, with 7 bases of the junction left unmatched. The CDR3 loop spans 16 amino acids. CDR3 region: CASSTGLAGVGETQYF. In nucleotides, the CDR3 is TGTGCCAGCAGTACGGGACTAGCGGGGGTCGGGGAGACCCAGTACTTC.

This clone was detected a few times. The rearrangement joins TRBV4-2 to TRBJ1-2; 7 nucleotides agree with TRBD1. The CDR3 covers 18 residues. Losses at the gene ends were 0 bases for V and 0 bases for J; bases not matched to a gene: 10. In germline, CDR1 is LGHNA, CDR2 YNFKEQ. The CDR3 loop is CASSQDGAGGKTNYGYTF. For the CDR3, the DNA is TGTGCCAGCAGCCAAGATGGGGCAGGGGGGAAAACTAACTATGGCTACACCTTC.

The V gene is TRBV27, the J gene TRBJ1-2, with D unresolved. With 0 bases removed from V and 0 bases from J, the gap between germline ends came to 20 bases. Germline-derived CDR1 and CDR2 are MNHEY and SMNVEV (reference sequence). The CDR3 is made up of 19 amino acids. For the CDR3, the DNA is TGTGCCAGCAGTTTATCGGGCAGTTACCTAAGGCTTGCTAACTATGGCTACACCTTC. It codes for CASSLSGSYLRLANYGYTF.

This clone has just one count. V is TRBV18 and J is TRBJ2-2; D is ambiguous. CDR1 and CDR2 from the germline V gene are KGHSH and LQKENI. This CDR3 is 15 amino acids long. V lost 2 bases and J lost 4, with 11 bases in between. CDR3 nucleotides: TGTGCCAGCTCACCAGTTGCCGGGTCCACCGGGGAGCTGTTTTTT. This gives the protein CASSPVAGSTGELFF.

The rearrangement uses TRBV7-3 and TRBJ2-1; 12 bases agree with TRBD2. The length of the CDR3 is 20 residues. V trimming: 4 bases; J trimming: 0 bases; junction bases outside the gene matches: 13. CDR1 and CDR2 (germline): SGHTA, FQGTGA. The CDR3 nucleotides read TGTGCCAGCAGCTCCCACACGACTAGCGGGGGCCCCTGCTCCTACAATGAGCAGTTCTTC. Amino acids: CASSSHTTSGGPCSYNEQFF.

This clone was detected only once. The junction departs from germline at one end; a sequencing error may be responsible. This chain joins TRBV10-3 and TRBJ1-6; unclear D gene. Germline V CDR1 and CDR2: ENHRY, SYGVKD. The CDR3 spans 14 residues. In DNA form, the CDR3 reads TGTGCCATCACTGAGCTTGAGGGAGGGTCACCCCTCCACTTT. This gives the protein CAITELEGGSPLHF.

This clone was seen only once. The CDR3: CASSSAGAAGNYGYTF. The CDR3 bases are TGTGCCAGCAGCTCTGCAGGGGCCGCGGGTAACTATGGCTACACCTTC. The chain is built from TRBV7-9 and TRBJ1-2, with TRBD1 as a possible D gene (6 bases). The length of the CDR3 is 16 residues. Germline CDR1 and CDR2: SEHNR and FQNEAQ (reference sequence). Trimming cost V 4 bases and J 1 base, with 16 bases left between them.

This rearrangement joins TRBV10-1 to TRBJ2-3; tentative D call: TRBD1 (6 bases). Germline V gene lookup returns CDR1 WNHNN and CDR2 SYGVQD (reference sequence). The CDR3 has 14 residues. Between the trimmed V and J ends, which lost 5 bases and 0 bases, there was a span of 9 bases. The DNA of the CDR3 is TGCGCCAGCAGTTCCGGACAGAGCACAGATACGCAGTATTTT. It encodes CASSSGQSTDTQYF.

The V and J genes are TRBV5-1 and TRBJ1-5; D possibly corresponds to TRBD1 (6 bases). The CDR3 sequence is 15 residues long. Trimming removed 5 bases at V and 6 bases at J, with 18 bases between. The germline V gene has CDR1 SGHRS and CDR2 YFSETQ. The CDR3 DNA follows: TGCGCCAGCAGAGAGAATACAGGGTTCGCTCAGCCCCAGCATTTT. It codes for CASRENTGFAQPQHF.